A selection of T cell receptor beta chains follows, all from one sample in a study of tumour-infiltrating T cells in Burkitt lymphoma. Profiled with immunoSEQ multiplex PCR; TCRdb holds only in-frame clones, not every one. This table holds about 1,600 clones, about 38% found once. Sequencing was done on a sample of tumor tissue. The origin of the receptors is a human donor with Burkitt lymphoma. Both conserved end residues are part of each CDR3. Fields, in order: J gene, V gene, D gene, clone size, CDR3 protein, CDR3 DNA. The D gene is left open where the match is weak. Clone size is given for some rows only: seen once, a few or many times, or a class if the clone is expanded.

J: TRBJ1-1; V: TRBV19; D: NA; size: NA; CDR3: CASSTDTVVKAFF; DNA: TGTGCCAGTAGTACAGACACCGTTGTGAAAGCTTTCTTT
J: TRBJ1-4; V: TRBV29-1; D: NA; size: few; CDR3: CSVIRGDEKLFF; DNA: TGCAGCGTTATCAGGGGTGATGAAAAGCTGTTTTTT
J: TRBJ2-3; V: TRBV11-3; D: TRBD1; size: NA; CDR3: CASSLLSGTGIDTQYF; DNA: TGTGCCAGCAGCTTGTTATCCGGGACAGGTATCGATACGCAGTATTTT
J: TRBJ2-5; V: TRBV27; D: NA; size: NA; CDR3: CASSLSRRAPQETQYF; DNA: TGTGCCAGCAGTTTATCGAGGAGGGCGCCCCAAGAGACCCAGTACTTC
J: TRBJ2-3; V: TRBV5-1; D: NA; size: NA; CDR3: CASSSTTIGTQYF; DNA: TGCGCCAGCAGCTCTACCACCATAGGTACGCAGTATTTT
J: TRBJ1-1; V: TRBV30; D: NA; size: NA; CDR3: CAWSPPGGALNTEAFF; DNA: TGTGCCTGGAGTCCCCCCGGGGGGGCCCTGAACACTGAAGCTTTCTTT
J: TRBJ1-1; V: TRBV4-1; D: NA; size: NA; CDR3: CASSQVGGGWTEAFF; DNA: TGCGCCAGCAGCCAAGTAGGGGGGGGCTGGACTGAAGCTTTCTTT
J: TRBJ1-6; V: TRBV4-1; D: TRBD1; size: once; CDR3: CASSLQGANNSPLHF; DNA: TGCGCCAGCAGCCTACAGGGGGCGAATAATTCACCCCTCCACTTT
J: TRBJ1-1; V: TRBV19; D: NA; size: once; CDR3: CASSPHGAGLNTEAFF; DNA: TGTGCCAGTAGTCCCCATGGGGCAGGGCTGAACACTGAAGCTTTCTTT
J: TRBJ2-3; V: TRBV5-6; D: NA; size: few; CDR3: CASSLGQSPPDTQYF; DNA: TGTGCCAGCAGCTTGGGACAAAGCCCCCCAGATACGCAGTATTTT
J: TRBJ1-1; V: TRBV4-3; D: TRBD1; size: NA; CDR3: CASSQGPGQPMNTEAFF; DNA: TGCGCCAGCAGCCAAGGCCCGGGACAGCCTATGAACACTGAAGCTTTCTTT
J: TRBJ1-2; V: TRBV19; D: NA; size: NA; CDR3: CASTPDQDLIYGYTF; DNA: TGTGCCAGTACCCCAGACCAGGACTTGATCTATGGCTACACCTTC
J: TRBJ2-1; V: TRBV4-2; D: NA; size: NA; CDR3: CASSQDQPRASYNEQFF; DNA: TGTGCCAGCAGCCAAGATCAGCCCAGGGCCTCCTACAATGAGCAGTTCTTC
J: TRBJ2-1; V: TRBV6-5; D: NA; size: NA; CDR3: CASSYSTRPSYNEQFF; DNA: TGTGCCAGCAGTTACTCGACCAGGCCCTCCTACAATGAGCAGTTCTTC
J: TRBJ2-7; V: TRBV28; D: TRBD1; size: once; CDR3: CASSSRDSSYEQYF; DNA: TGTGCCAGCAGTTCACGGGACAGCTCCTACGAGCAGTACTTC
J: TRBJ1-2; V: TRBV12-5; D: NA; size: NA; CDR3: CASGPRGSYGYTF; DNA: TGTGCTAGTGGCCCGCGCGGGTCCTATGGCTACACCTTC
J: TRBJ1-6; V: TRBV4-3; D: NA; size: few; CDR3: CASSQQSYNSPLHF; DNA: TGCGCCAGCAGCCAACAGAGTTATAATTCACCCCTCCACTTT
J: TRBJ1-1; V: TRBV9; D: NA; size: NA; CDR3: CASSVGGMTEAFF; DNA: TGTGCCAGCAGCGTAGGAGGGATGACTGAAGCTTTCTTT
J: TRBJ2-7; V: TRBV29-1; D: NA; size: few; CDR3: CSADGVGGNYEQYF; DNA: TGCAGCGCCGACGGGGTGGGGGGCAACTACGAGCAGTACTTC
J: TRBJ1-6; V: TRBV30; D: NA; size: NA; CDR3: CAWSVSPDSPLHF; DNA: TGTGCCTGGAGTGTATCCCCGGATTCACCCCTCCACTTT
J: TRBJ1-5; V: TRBV30; D: NA; size: NA; CDR3: CAWSVDSNQPQHF; DNA: TGTGCCTGGAGTGTTGACAGCAATCAGCCCCAGCATTTT
J: TRBJ1-1; V: TRBV6-5; D: NA; size: few; CDR3: CASSYSRGGTEAFF; DNA: TGTGCCAGCAGTTACTCAAGGGGGGGGACTGAAGCTTTCTTT
J: TRBJ2-5; V: TRBV6-5; D: NA; size: NA; CDR3: CASSLQYQETQYF; DNA: TGTGCCAGCAGTCTTCAGTACCAAGAGACCCAGTACTTC
J: TRBJ2-3; V: TRBV7-6; D: TRBD2; size: NA; CDR3: CASSLARPAGGLLDTQYF; DNA: TGTGCCAGCAGCTTAGCGCGCCCAGCGGGGGGCCTCCTAGATACGCAGTATTTT
J: TRBJ1-1; V: TRBV27; D: NA; size: NA; CDR3: CASSWAGPGTEAFF; DNA: TGTGCCAGCAGTTGGGCAGGTCCTGGCACTGAAGCTTTCTTT
J: TRBJ1-1; V: TRBV6-6; D: NA; size: NA; CDR3: CASTRMNTEAFF; DNA: TGTGCCAGCACCCGGATGAACACTGAAGCTTTCTTT
J: TRBJ1-2; V: TRBV19; D: TRBD1; size: few; CDR3: CASSPQDRQSYGYTF; DNA: TGTGCCAGTAGTCCTCAGGACAGGCAGTCCTATGGCTACACCTTC
J: TRBJ2-4; V: TRBV5-5; D: TRBD2; size: NA; CDR3: CASSLSGGKNIQYF; DNA: TGTGCCAGCAGCTTGTCGGGAGGGAAAAACATTCAGTACTTC
J: TRBJ1-4; V: TRBV7-9; D: NA; size: NA; CDR3: CASSLAGSVEKLFF; DNA: TGTGCCAGCAGCTTAGCAGGGTCGGTGGAAAAACTGTTTTTT
J: TRBJ2-5; V: TRBV14; D: NA; size: few; CDR3: CASSHRLEEIQYF; DNA: TGTGCCAGCAGCCATCGACTAGAAGAGATCCAGTACTTC
J: TRBJ1-1; V: TRBV9; D: NA; size: few; CDR3: CASSVEGGSGAFF; DNA: TGTGCCAGCAGCGTAGAGGGGGGGAGCGGAGCTTTCTTT
J: TRBJ1-3; V: TRBV5-1; D: NA; size: once; CDR3: CASSAGAGNTIYF; DNA: TGCGCCAGCAGTGCAGGGGCTGGAAACACCATATATTTT
J: TRBJ2-7; V: TRBV5-1; D: TRBD1; size: few; CDR3: CASTRDRSSYEQYF; DNA: TGCGCCAGCACCCGGGACAGGAGCTCCTACGAGCAGTACTTC
J: TRBJ1-2; V: TRBV27; D: TRBD1; size: NA; CDR3: CASSLDRGVYGYTF; DNA: TGTGCCAGCAGTTTAGACAGGGGGGTCTATGGCTACACCTTC
J: TRBJ1-1; V: TRBV2; D: NA; size: few; CDR3: CASTPIVGTEAFF; DNA: TGTGCCAGCACCCCCATAGTGGGCACTGAAGCTTTCTTT
J: TRBJ2-2; V: TRBV7-3; D: NA; size: NA; CDR3: CASSLNPNTGELFF; DNA: TGTGCCAGCAGCTTAAATCCGAACACCGGGGAGCTGTTTTTT
J: TRBJ1-2; V: TRBV11-2; D: NA; size: NA; CDR3: CASSSTPGGAGYGYTF; DNA: TGTGCCAGCAGCTCCACCCCCGGGGGGGCTGGGTATGGCTACACCTTC
J: TRBJ1-2; V: TRBV4-3; D: NA; size: few; CDR3: CASSQDRAVEGYTF; DNA: TGCGCCAGCAGCCAAGATCGGGCGGTGGAGGGCTACACCTTC
J: TRBJ2-7; V: TRBV6-5; D: TRBD1; size: NA; CDR3: CASSYYRGFYEQYF; DNA: TGTGCCAGCAGTTACTACAGGGGGTTTTACGAGCAGTACTTC
J: TRBJ2-5; V: TRBV9; D: TRBD1; size: NA; CDR3: CASSVGVGQGEETQYF; DNA: TGTGCCAGCAGCGTGGGGGTGGGACAGGGGGAAGAGACCCAGTACTTC
J: TRBJ1-4; V: TRBV9; D: NA; size: NA; CDR3: CASSVGPGSTNEKLFF; DNA: TGTGCCAGCAGCGTAGGCCCGGGGTCAACTAATGAAAAACTGTTTTTT
J: TRBJ2-1; V: TRBV6-5; D: NA; size: few; CDR3: CASSPLRGNEQFF; DNA: TGTGCCAGCAGTCCCCTCAGGGGCAATGAGCAGTTCTTC
J: TRBJ2-7; V: TRBV11-2; D: NA; size: NA; CDR3: CASRQGLPWYEQYF; DNA: TGTGCCAGCAGACAGGGACTTCCGTGGTACGAGCAGTACTTC
J: TRBJ2-1; V: TRBV11-2; D: TRBD1; size: few; CDR3: CASSLTGEIYNEQFF; DNA: TGTGCCAGCAGCTTGACAGGGGAGATCTACAATGAGCAGTTCTTC
J: TRBJ1-2; V: TRBV7-3; D: NA; size: once; CDR3: CASSLRLMLGTPEGYGYTF; DNA: TGTGCCAGCAGCTTACGACTTATGCTCGGGACACCGGAGGGGTATGGCTACACCTTC
J: TRBJ1-6; V: TRBV18; D: TRBD1; size: once; CDR3: CASSAWDRDNSPLHF; DNA: TGTGCCAGCTCAGCCTGGGACAGGGATAATTCACCCCTCCACTTT
J: TRBJ2-3; V: TRBV7-9; D: TRBD2; size: few; CDR3: CASSPSGGNTDTQYF; DNA: TGTGCCAGCAGCCCTAGCGGGGGTAACACAGATACGCAGTATTTT
J: TRBJ2-1; V: TRBV5-4; D: NA; size: few; CDR3: CASSLVISNEQFF; DNA: TGTGCCAGCAGCTTGGTTATATCCAATGAGCAGTTCTTC
J: TRBJ2-2; V: TRBV4-3; D: TRBD2; size: few; CDR3: CASSGGLAGGEELFF; DNA: TGCGCCAGCAGCGGGGGACTAGCGGGGGGAGAGGAGCTGTTTTTT
J: TRBJ2-2; V: TRBV4-3; D: NA; size: few; CDR3: CASSQPRTFIVGELFF; DNA: TGCGCCAGCAGCCAACCACGTACGTTCATCGTCGGGGAGCTGTTTTTT
J: TRBJ1-1; V: TRBV30; D: NA; size: NA; CDR3: CAWSVSTEAFF; DNA: TGTGCCTGGAGTGTAAGTACTGAAGCTTTCTTT
J: TRBJ1-1; V: TRBV30; D: NA; size: few; CDR3: CAWSVLPTEAFF; DNA: TGTGCCTGGAGTGTACTTCCCACTGAAGCTTTCTTT
J: TRBJ2-1; V: TRBV27; D: TRBD1; size: NA; CDR3: CASRGQGYNEQFF; DNA: TGTGCCAGCAGGGGACAGGGTTACAATGAGCAGTTCTTC
J: TRBJ2-7; V: TRBV5-6; D: NA; size: NA; CDR3: CASSLTVTYEQYF; DNA: TGTGCCAGCAGCTTAACGGTAACCTACGAGCAGTACTTC
J: TRBJ1-1; V: TRBV9; D: NA; size: few; CDR3: CASSETGVVNTEAFF; DNA: TGTGCCAGCAGCGAAACGGGTGTCGTGAACACTGAAGCTTTCTTT
J: TRBJ1-2; V: TRBV6-5; D: NA; size: NA; CDR3: CASSRDRARNGYTF; DNA: TGTGCCAGCAGCCGAGACCGGGCTAGGAATGGCTACACCTTC
J: TRBJ2-7; V: TRBV4-2; D: NA; size: once; CDR3: CASSQEAQSSYEQYF; DNA: TGTGCCAGCAGCCAAGAGGCACAGAGCTCCTACGAGCAGTACTTC
J: TRBJ2-5; V: TRBV11-3; D: NA; size: NA; CDR3: CASSPRWGTTQETQYF; DNA: TGTGCCAGCAGCCCCAGGTGGGGGACGACACAAGAAACCCAGTACTTC
J: TRBJ2-3; V: TRBV19; D: TRBD2; size: NA; CDR3: CASSIALAGVTDTQYF; DNA: TGTGCCAGTAGTATCGCGCTTGCGGGGGTCACAGATACGCAGTATTTT